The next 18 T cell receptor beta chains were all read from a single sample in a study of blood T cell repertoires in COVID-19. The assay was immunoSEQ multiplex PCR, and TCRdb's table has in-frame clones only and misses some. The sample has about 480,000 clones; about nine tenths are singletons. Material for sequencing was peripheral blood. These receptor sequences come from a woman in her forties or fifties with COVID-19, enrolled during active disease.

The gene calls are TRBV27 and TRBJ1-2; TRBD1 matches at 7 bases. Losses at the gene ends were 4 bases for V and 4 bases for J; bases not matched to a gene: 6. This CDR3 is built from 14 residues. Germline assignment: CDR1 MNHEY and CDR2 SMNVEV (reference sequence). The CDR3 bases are TGTGCCAGCAGTTCCTCTGGGACAGTCTATGGCTACACCTTC. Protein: CASSSSGTVYGYTF.

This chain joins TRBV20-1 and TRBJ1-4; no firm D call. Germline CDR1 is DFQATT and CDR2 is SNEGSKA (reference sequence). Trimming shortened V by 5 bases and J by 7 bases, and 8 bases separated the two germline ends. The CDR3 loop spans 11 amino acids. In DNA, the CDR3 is TGCAGTGCTCTCGGTGGTGAAAAACTGTTTTTT. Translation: CSALGGEKLFF.

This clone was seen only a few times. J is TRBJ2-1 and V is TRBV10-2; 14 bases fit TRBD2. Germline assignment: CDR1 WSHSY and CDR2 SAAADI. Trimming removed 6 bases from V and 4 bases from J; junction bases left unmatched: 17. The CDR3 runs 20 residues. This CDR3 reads CASRGTSGGQMEATYNEQFF. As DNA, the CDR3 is TGCGCCAGCAGGGGGACTAGCGGGGGCCAAATGGAGGCTACGTACAATGAGCAGTTCTTC.

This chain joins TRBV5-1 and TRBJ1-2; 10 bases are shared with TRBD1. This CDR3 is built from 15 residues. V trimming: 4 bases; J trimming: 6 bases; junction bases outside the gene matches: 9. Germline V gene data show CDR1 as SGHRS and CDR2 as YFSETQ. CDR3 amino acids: CASSPVTGGGDGYTF. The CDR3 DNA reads TGCGCCAGCAGCCCGGTGACAGGGGGCGGGGATGGCTACACCTTC. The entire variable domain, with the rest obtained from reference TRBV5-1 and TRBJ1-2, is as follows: KAGVTQTPRYLIKTRGQQVTLSCSPISGHRSVSWYQQTPGQGLQFLFEYFSETQRNKGNFPGRFSGRQFSNSRSEMNVSTLELGDSALYLCASSPVTGGGDGYTFGSGTRLTVV.

The CDR3 coding sequence is TGTGCCAGCAGCCAAGCCGGGCCCGGGGACACTGAAGCTTTCTTT. It is translated as CASSQAGPGDTEAFF. The chain uses TRBV3-1 (or the pseudogene TRBV3-2) and TRBJ1-1; no definite D call. Germline V gene sequence: CDR1 LGHDT, CDR2 YNNKEL (reference sequence). The ends were cut back, 1 base at V and 3 bases at J, with 12 bases in the middle. There are 15 residues in the CDR3.

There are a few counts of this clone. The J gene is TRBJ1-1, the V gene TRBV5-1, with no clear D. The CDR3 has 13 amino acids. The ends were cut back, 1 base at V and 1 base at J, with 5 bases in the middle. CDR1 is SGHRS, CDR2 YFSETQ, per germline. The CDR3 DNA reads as TGCGCCAGCAGCTTGCTCGGGAACACTGAAGCTTTCTTT. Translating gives CASSLLGNTEAFF.

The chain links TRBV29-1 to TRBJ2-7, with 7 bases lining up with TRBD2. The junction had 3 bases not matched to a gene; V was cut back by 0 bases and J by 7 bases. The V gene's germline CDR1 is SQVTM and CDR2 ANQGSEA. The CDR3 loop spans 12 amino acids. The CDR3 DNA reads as TGCAGCGTTGAAGATGGGGGGGGAGAGCAGTACTTC. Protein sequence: CSVEDGGGEQYF.

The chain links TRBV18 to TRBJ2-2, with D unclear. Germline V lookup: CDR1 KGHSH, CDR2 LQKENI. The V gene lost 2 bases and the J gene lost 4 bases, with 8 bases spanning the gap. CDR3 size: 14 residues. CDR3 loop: CASSPEQLTGELFF. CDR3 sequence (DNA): TGTGCCAGCTCACCAGAACAGCTCACCGGGGAGCTGTTTTTT.

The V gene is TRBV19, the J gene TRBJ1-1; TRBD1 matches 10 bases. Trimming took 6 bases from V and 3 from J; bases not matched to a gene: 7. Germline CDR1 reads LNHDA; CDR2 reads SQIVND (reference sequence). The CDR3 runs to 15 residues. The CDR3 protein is CASRPGQGIYTEAFF. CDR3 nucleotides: TGTGCCAGTAGGCCGGGACAGGGGATATACACTGAAGCTTTCTTT.

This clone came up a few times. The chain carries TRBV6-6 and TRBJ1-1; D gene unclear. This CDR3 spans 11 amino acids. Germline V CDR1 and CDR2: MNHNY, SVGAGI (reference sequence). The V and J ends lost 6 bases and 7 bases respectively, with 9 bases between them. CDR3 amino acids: CASSQQLEAFF. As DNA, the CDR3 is TGTGCCAGCAGCCAACAGCTTGAAGCTTTCTTT.

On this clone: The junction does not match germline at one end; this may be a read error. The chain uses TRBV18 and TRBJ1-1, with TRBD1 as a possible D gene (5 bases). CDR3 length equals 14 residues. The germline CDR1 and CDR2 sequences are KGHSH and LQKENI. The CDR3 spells CASSPGASNPEAFF. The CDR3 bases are TGTGCCAGCTCACCAGGGGCATCGAACCCTGAAGCTTTCTTT.

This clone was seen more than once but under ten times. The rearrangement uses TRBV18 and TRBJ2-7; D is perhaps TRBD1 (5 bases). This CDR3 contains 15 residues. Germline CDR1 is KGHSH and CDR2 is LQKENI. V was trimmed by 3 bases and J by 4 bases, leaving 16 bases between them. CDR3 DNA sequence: TGTGCCAGCTCACCGGACATACCTTGGATGTACGAGCAGTACTTC. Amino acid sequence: CASSPDIPWMYEQYF. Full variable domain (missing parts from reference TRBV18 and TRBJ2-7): NAGVMQNPRHLVRRRGQEARLRCSPMKGHSHVYWYRQLPEEGLKFMVYLQKENIIDESGMPKERFSAEFPKEGPSILRIQQVVRGDSAAYFCASSPDIPWMYEQYFGPGTRLTVT.

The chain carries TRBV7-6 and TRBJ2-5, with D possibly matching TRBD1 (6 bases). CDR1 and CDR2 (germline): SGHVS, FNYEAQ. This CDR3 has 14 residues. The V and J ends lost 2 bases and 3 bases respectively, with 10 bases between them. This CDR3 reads CASSLMQGKETQYF. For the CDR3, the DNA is TGTGCCAGCAGCTTAATGCAGGGGAAAGAGACCCAGTACTTC.

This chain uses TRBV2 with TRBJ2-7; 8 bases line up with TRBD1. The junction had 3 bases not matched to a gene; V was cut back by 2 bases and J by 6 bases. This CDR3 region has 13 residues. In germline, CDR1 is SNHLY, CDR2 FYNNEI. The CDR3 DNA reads TGTGCCAGCAGTGAAAATACAGGGGGCGAGCAGTACTTC. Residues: CASSENTGGEQYF. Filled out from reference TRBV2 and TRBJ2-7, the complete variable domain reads EPEVTQTPSHQVTQMGQEVILRCVPISNHLYFYWYRQILGQKVEFLVSFYNNEISEKSEIFDDQFSVERPDGSNFTLKIRSTKLEDSAMYFCASSENTGGEQYFGPGTRLTVT.

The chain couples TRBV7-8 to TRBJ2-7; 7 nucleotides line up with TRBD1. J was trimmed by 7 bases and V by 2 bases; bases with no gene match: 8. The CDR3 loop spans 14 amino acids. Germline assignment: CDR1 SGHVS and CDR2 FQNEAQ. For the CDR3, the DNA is TGTGCCAGCAGCTTATTAGGGGGCGCGGAGGAGCAGTACTTC. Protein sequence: CASSLLGGAEEQYF.

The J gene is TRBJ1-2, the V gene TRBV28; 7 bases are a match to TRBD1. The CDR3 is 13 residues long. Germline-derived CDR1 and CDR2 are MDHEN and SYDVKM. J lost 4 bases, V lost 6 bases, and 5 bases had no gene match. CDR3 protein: CASSPDRTYGYTF. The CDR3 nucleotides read TGTGCCAGCAGCCCGGACAGGACCTATGGCTACACCTTC.

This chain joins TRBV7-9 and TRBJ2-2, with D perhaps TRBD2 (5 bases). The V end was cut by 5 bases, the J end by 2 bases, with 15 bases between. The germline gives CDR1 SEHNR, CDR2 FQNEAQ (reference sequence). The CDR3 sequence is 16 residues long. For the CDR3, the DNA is TGTGCCAGCAGCCCAGCGGAGGACCTAAACACCGGGGAGCTGTTTTTT. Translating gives CASSPAEDLNTGELFF.

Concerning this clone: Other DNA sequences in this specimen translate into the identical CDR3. CDR3 region: CASSPGTGGTEAFF. DNA for the CDR3: TGTGCCAGCAGCCCAGGGACTGGCGGGACTGAAGCTTTCTTT. This chain uses TRBV27 with TRBJ1-1; D may be TRBD1 (5 bases). This CDR3 is built from 14 residues. Germline V gene lookup returns CDR1 MNHEY and CDR2 SMNVEV (reference sequence). Trimming pared 6 bases from V and 5 bases from J, leaving 16 bases between.